This T cell receptor beta chain was identified in a study of T cells in localized non-small cell lung cancer. The study's findings and limits: It remains possible that heterogeneity exists, since only one tumor region was sequenced. The study found T cell clonality highest in uninvolved adjacent lung, above tumor. Out of the top 100 tumor clones, a median about 58 were seen in adjacent lung.

This CDR3 has 13 residues. CDR1 and CDR2 from the germline V gene are SQVTM and ANQGSEA. The germline V and J ends were trimmed by 2 bases and 5 bases, with 12 bases remaining between them. Points on this clone: Its antigen is currently unknown.

Repertoires were generated with immunoSEQ multiplex PCR, while TCRdb's copy carries only in-frame clones and drops some. The sample lists 6,000 to 7,500 clones, approximately 50% occurring once. V gene TRBV29-1 combines with J gene TRBJ2-5; no reliable D call. The TCR comes from a female donor older than 55 with stage I lung adenocarcinoma. This specimen consisted of lymph node tissue, obtained before any cancer treatment. The CDR3 protein is CSVEKGLGETQYF. The CDR3 coding sequence is TGCAGCGTTGAAAAAGGGTTGGGGGAGACCCAGTACTTC. Complete variable domain (other parts from reference TRBV29-1 and TRBJ2-5): SAVISQKPSRDICQRGTSLTIQCQVDSQVTMMFWYRQQPGQSLTLIATANQGSEATYESGFVIDKFPISRPNLTFSTLTVSNMSPEDSSIYLCSVEKGLGETQYFGPGTRLLVL.